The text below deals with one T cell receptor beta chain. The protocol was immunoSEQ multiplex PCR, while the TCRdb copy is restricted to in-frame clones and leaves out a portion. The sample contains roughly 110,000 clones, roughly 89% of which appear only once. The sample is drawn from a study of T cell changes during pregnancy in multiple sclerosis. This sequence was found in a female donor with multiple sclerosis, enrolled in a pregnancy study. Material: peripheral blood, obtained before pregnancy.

CDR3 amino acids: CASSFLGQGQETQYF. CDR3 DNA sequence: TGTGCCAGCAGCTTCCTTGGACAGGGACAAGAGACCCAGTACTTC. The gene calls are TRBV5-6 and TRBJ2-5, with 8 bases identical to TRBD1. CDR1 and CDR2 from the germline V gene are SGHDT and YYEEEE. The length of the CDR3 is 15 residues. V shed 2 bases, J shed 2 bases, and the junction held 5 bases outside the gene matches.